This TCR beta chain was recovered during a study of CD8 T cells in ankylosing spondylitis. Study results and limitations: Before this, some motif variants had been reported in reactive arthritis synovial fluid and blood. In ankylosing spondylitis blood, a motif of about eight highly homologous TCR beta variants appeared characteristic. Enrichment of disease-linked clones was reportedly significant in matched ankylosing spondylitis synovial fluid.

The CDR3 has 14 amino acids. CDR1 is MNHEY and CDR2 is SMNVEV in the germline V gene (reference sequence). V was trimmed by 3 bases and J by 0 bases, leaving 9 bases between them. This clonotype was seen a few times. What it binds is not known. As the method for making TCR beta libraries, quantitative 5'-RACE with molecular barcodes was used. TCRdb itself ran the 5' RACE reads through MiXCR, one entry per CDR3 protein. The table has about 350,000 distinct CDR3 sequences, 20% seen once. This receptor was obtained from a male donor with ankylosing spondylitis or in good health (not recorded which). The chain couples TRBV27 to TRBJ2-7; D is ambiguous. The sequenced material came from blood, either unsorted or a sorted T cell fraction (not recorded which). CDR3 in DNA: TGTGCCAGCAGTTTTTCCAGGAGCTCCTACGAGCAGTACTTC. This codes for CASSFSRSSYEQYF.